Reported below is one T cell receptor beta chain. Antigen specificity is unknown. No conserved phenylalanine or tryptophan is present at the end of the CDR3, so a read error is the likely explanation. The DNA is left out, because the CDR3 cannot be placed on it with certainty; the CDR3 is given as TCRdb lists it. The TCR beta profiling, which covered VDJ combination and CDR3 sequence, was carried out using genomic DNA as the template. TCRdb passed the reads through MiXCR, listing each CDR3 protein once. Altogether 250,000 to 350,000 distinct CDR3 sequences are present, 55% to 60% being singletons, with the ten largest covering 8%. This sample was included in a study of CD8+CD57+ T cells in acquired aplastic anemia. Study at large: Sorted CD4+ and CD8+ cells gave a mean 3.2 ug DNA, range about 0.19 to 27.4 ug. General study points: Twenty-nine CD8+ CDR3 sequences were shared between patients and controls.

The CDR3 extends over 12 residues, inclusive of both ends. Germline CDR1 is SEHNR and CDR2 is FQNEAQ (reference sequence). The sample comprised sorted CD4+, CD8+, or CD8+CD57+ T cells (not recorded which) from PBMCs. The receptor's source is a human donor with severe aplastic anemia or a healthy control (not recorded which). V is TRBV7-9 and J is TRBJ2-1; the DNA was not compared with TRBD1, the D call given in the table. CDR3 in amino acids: CASSLAGGDAFA.